These T cell receptor beta chains were read from a single sample in a study of cytomegalovirus exposure and HLA in healthy donors. Only in-frame clones appear in the TCRdb table, and some are missing; sequencing was by immunoSEQ multiplex PCR. Here the sample spans some 140,000 clones, 80% to 90% being singletons. The sequencing input was PBMCs. Receptor source: a woman aged 30 to 39 in good health and CMV-seronegative. CDR3s include the opening cysteine and the closing phenylalanine or tryptophan. The order of the fields is clone size, J gene, D gene, V gene, CDR3 protein, CDR3 DNA. D genes are given only for firm matches. Size is stated for part of the rows, as once, few or many counts, or as a class when the clone is expanded.

>NA|TRBJ2-7|NA|TRBV9
CASSVGRLNHEQYF
TGTGCCAGCAGCGTAGGCAGGTTGAATCACGAGCAGTACTTC
>NA|TRBJ2-7|TRBD1|TRBV7-9
CASSWGTGEPKEYF
TGTGCCAGCAGTTGGGGGACAGGGGAACCTAAAGAGTACTTC
>NA|TRBJ2-1|NA|TRBV4-2
CASSQELSLWGGRDEQFF
TGTGCCAGCAGCCAAGAGTTGAGTTTATGGGGGGGCCGGGATGAGCAGTTCTTC
>NA|TRBJ2-3|TRBD1|TRBV7-9
CASSRQGIPSSTDTQYF
TGTGCCAGCAGCCGACAGGGGATTCCTTCTAGCACAGATACGCAGTATTTT
>once|TRBJ1-1|NA|TRBV6-1
CASSGLTEAFF
TGTGCCAGCAGTGGTTTAACTGAAGCTTTCTTT
>NA|TRBJ1-2|TRBD1|TRBV5-1
CASSMGGTGDYGYTF
TGCGCCAGCAGCATGGGCGGGACAGGGGACTATGGCTACACCTTC
>NA|TRBJ2-3|NA|TRBV6-1
CASSEQRGGNTQYF
TGTGCCAGCAGTGAACAGAGGGGGGGGAATACGCAGTATTTT
>NA|TRBJ1-2|NA|TRBV6-1
CASSEAAGGRGVNYGYTF
TGTGCCAGCAGTGAAGCCGCGGGGGGGCGAGGGGTAAACTATGGCTACACCTTC
>NA|TRBJ1-4|TRBD1|TRBV5-8
CASRGTGYEKLFF
TGTGCCAGCAGAGGGACAGGTTATGAAAAACTGTTTTTT
>once|TRBJ1-1|NA|TRBV28
CASSFLPGSGNTEAFF
TGTGCCAGCAGTTTCCTACCAGGGTCTGGGAACACTGAAGCTTTCTTT
>NA|TRBJ2-2|NA|TRBV5-6
CASSLVQAGELFF
TGTGCCAGCAGCTTGGTACAGGCCGGGGAGCTGTTTTTT
>NA|TRBJ2-6|NA|TRBV28
CASRGVGVPVLTF
TGTGCCAGCAGGGGCGTCGGGGTTCCCGTCCTGACTTTC
>NA|TRBJ2-1|NA|TRBV5-4
CASSPGGPSYNEQFF
TGTGCCAGCAGCCCGGGTGGTCCTTCCTACAATGAGCAGTTCTTC
>NA|TRBJ1-1|NA|TRBV5-4
CASSLQGMATEAFF
TGTGCCAGCAGCTTACAGGGTATGGCGACTGAAGCTTTCTTT
>few|TRBJ1-2|TRBD1|TRBV7-2
CASSSGQGRRYTF
TGTGCCAGCAGCTCGGGACAGGGGAGGCGCTACACCTTC
>NA|TRBJ2-1|TRBD1|TRBV5-1
CASSSGQGYKDEQFF
TGCGCCAGCAGCTCAGGACAGGGGTATAAGGATGAGCAGTTCTTC
>NA|TRBJ2-3|TRBD2|TRBV9
CASSFLGGEADTQYF
TGTGCCAGCAGCTTCTTGGGGGGGGAAGCGGATACGCAGTATTTT
>NA|TRBJ2-3|TRBD2|TRBV7-8
CASSIGLAGSTDTQYF
TGTGCCAGCAGCATCGGACTAGCGGGGAGCACAGATACGCAGTATTTT
>NA|TRBJ1-2|TRBD1|TRBV5-6
CASSHRDSLFEGNYGYTF
TGTGCCAGCAGCCATAGGGACAGTCTCTTCGAAGGAAACTATGGCTACACCTTC
>once|TRBJ2-5|NA|TRBV6-5
CASSYSFAQSGETQYF
TGTGCCAGCAGTTACTCGTTTGCACAGTCCGGAGAGACCCAGTACTTC
>NA|TRBJ2-5|TRBD2|TRBV2
CASMLGGTIQETQYF
TGTGCCAGCATGTTGGGAGGGACTATACAAGAGACCCAGTACTTC
>NA|TRBJ1-6|TRBD1|TRBV18
CASSPKSGQTNSPLHF
TGTGCCAGCTCACCAAAATCGGGACAGACTAATTCACCCCTCCACTTT
>NA|TRBJ1-2|TRBD1|TRBV5-1
CASSLGGQGGYGYTF
TGCGCCAGCAGCTTGGGAGGACAGGGTGGCTATGGCTACACCTTC
>NA|TRBJ2-7|NA|TRBV19
CASSFWGQGNEQYF
TGTGCTAGTAGTTTCTGGGGGCAGGGGAACGAGCAGTACTTC
>NA|TRBJ1-1|NA|TRBV10-3
CAITEGGLTEAFF
TGTGCCATCACTGAGGGCGGGCTCACTGAAGCTTTCTTT
>few|TRBJ1-2|TRBD1|TRBV9
CASSRDRGRGYTF
TGTGCCAGCAGCCGGGACAGGGGGCGCGGCTACACCTTC
>NA|TRBJ1-6|TRBD1|TRBV10-3
CAISESPSDRGRYSPLHF
TGTGCCATCAGTGAGTCTCCCTCGGACAGGGGAAGATATTCACCCCTCCACTTT
>NA|TRBJ2-3|TRBD2|TRBV5-1
CASSYLPLGGGEDTQYF
TGCGCCAGCAGCTACCTCCCGCTGGGGGGAGGGGAAGATACGCAGTATTTT
>NA|TRBJ1-5|NA|TRBV13
CASSLGRDKGPQHF
TGTGCCAGCAGCTTAGGCAGGGACAAGGGGCCCCAGCATTTT
>NA|TRBJ1-2|NA|TRBV5-4
CASTKSTENYGYTF
TGTGCCAGCACCAAATCGACAGAAAACTATGGCTACACCTTC
>NA|TRBJ1-5|NA|TRBV18
CASSPGGGQPQHF
TGTGCCAGCTCACCCGGGGGGGGACAGCCCCAGCATTTT
>NA|TRBJ2-7|TRBD1|TRBV7-2
CASSLRGQGVEQYF
TGTGCCAGCAGCTTACGGGGTCAGGGGGTCGAGCAGTACTTC
>NA|TRBJ2-2|TRBD1|TRBV5-4
CASSLGQGLDTGELFF
TGTGCCAGCAGCTTGGGACAGGGATTGGACACCGGGGAGCTGTTTTTT
>few|TRBJ1-6|TRBD1|TRBV7-8
CASSEGQSNNSPLHF
TGTGCCAGCAGCGAGGGACAGTCGAACAATTCACCCCTCCACTTT
>NA|TRBJ1-6|TRBD1|TRBV9
CASSVEGQGSSPLHF
TGTGCCAGCAGCGTAGAGGGACAGGGGAGCTCACCCCTCCACTTT
>NA|TRBJ2-2|TRBD2|TRBV7-2
CASSIGRGAILELFF
TGTGCCAGCAGCATCGGGAGGGGCGCAATATTGGAGCTGTTTTTT
>NA|TRBJ1-5|TRBD1|TRBV7-9
CASSAGQATGQPQHF
TGTGCCAGCAGCGCCGGACAGGCAACAGGTCAGCCCCAGCATTTT
>once|TRBJ2-1|TRBD2|TRBV19
CASRSTGLAIYNEQFF
TGTGCCAGTAGATCGACCGGACTAGCGATCTACAATGAGCAGTTCTTC
>NA|TRBJ1-2|NA|TRBV4-1
CASSREPGSNYGYTF
TGCGCCAGCAGCCGAGAACCGGGATCTAACTATGGCTACACCTTC
>once|TRBJ2-1|TRBD2|TRBV27
CASSFPGGGNEQFF
TGTGCCAGCAGTTTTCCCGGGGGGGGCAATGAGCAGTTCTTC
>NA|TRBJ1-1|NA|TRBV7-9
CASSLVWGDGVTEAFF
TGTGCCAGCAGCTTAGTATGGGGGGACGGAGTCACTGAAGCTTTCTTT
>NA|TRBJ1-2|TRBD1|TRBV6-1
CASRSPDRGGYGYTF
TGTGCCAGCAGATCGCCGGACAGGGGAGGCTATGGCTACACCTTC
>NA|TRBJ1-4|NA|TRBV29-1
CSVSWVGHEKLFF
TGCAGCGTCTCGTGGGTGGGCCATGAAAAACTGTTTTTT
>NA|TRBJ2-2|NA|TRBV6-4
CASRRQATGELFF
TGTGCCAGCAGACGACAGGCAACGGGGGAGCTGTTTTTT
>NA|TRBJ2-1|TRBD1|TRBV7-2
CASSFGGTGRHNEQFF
TGTGCCAGCAGCTTCGGCGGGACAGGGCGACACAATGAGCAGTTCTTC
>NA|TRBJ2-5|NA|TRBV6-5
CASSYSIREPETQYF
TGTGCCAGCAGTTACTCGATCCGAGAGCCAGAGACCCAGTACTTC
>few|TRBJ1-5|NA|TRBV5-5
CASSLDGGVGDQPQHF
TGTGCCAGCAGCTTGGACGGCGGGGTAGGGGATCAGCCCCAGCATTTT
>NA|TRBJ2-7|TRBD1|TRBV7-6
CASSRGVRGQSYEQYF
TGTGCCAGCAGCCGAGGGGTCAGGGGGCAGTCCTACGAGCAGTACTTC
>NA|TRBJ1-1|TRBD1|TRBV7-3
CASSPQGRANTEAFF
TGTGCCAGCAGCCCACAGGGGCGAGCCAACACTGAAGCTTTCTTT
>NA|TRBJ2-6|NA|TRBV29-1
CSVFGQLDSNSGANVLTF
TGCAGCGTTTTTGGACAACTTGACTCGAACTCTGGGGCCAACGTCCTGACTTTC
>NA|TRBJ2-1|TRBD1|TRBV10-1
CASSESWSGQGANEQFF
TGCGCCAGCAGTGAGTCGTGGTCGGGACAGGGGGCGAATGAGCAGTTCTTC
>NA|TRBJ1-6|TRBD1|TRBV19
CASSTDRGGSPLHF
TGTGCCAGTAGTACGGACAGGGGAGGGTCACCCCTCCACTTT
>NA|TRBJ1-6|NA|TRBV4-1
CASSQGLEVNSPLHF
TGCGCCAGCAGCCAAGGGTTAGAAGTTAATTCACCCCTCCACTTT
>NA|TRBJ2-1|TRBD1|TRBV5-6
CASSDPPGQGFDEQFF
TGTGCCAGCAGCGACCCCCCGGGACAGGGTTTTGATGAGCAGTTCTTC
>NA|TRBJ2-5|TRBD2|TRBV5-1
CASSLEGGGQETQYF
TGCGCCAGCAGCTTGGAGGGCGGGGGCCAAGAGACCCAGTACTTC
>NA|TRBJ1-2|TRBD1|TRBV30
CAWSDFVGQGKFGYGYTF
TGTGCCTGGAGTGACTTTGTCGGACAGGGGAAGTTTGGCTATGGCTACACCTTC
>NA|TRBJ2-1|TRBD1|TRBV2
CARMGTGGNEQFF
TGTGCCAGAATGGGGACAGGGGGCAATGAGCAGTTCTTC
>NA|TRBJ2-1|NA|TRBV7-6
CASSLFSGAYNEQFF
TGTGCCAGCAGCTTATTTTCAGGGGCCTACAATGAGCAGTTCTTC
>NA|TRBJ2-6|NA|TRBV7-9
CASSHTSTPVVSGANVLTF
TGTGCCAGCAGCCACACCTCGACTCCCGTCGTCTCTGGGGCCAACGTCCTGACTTTC